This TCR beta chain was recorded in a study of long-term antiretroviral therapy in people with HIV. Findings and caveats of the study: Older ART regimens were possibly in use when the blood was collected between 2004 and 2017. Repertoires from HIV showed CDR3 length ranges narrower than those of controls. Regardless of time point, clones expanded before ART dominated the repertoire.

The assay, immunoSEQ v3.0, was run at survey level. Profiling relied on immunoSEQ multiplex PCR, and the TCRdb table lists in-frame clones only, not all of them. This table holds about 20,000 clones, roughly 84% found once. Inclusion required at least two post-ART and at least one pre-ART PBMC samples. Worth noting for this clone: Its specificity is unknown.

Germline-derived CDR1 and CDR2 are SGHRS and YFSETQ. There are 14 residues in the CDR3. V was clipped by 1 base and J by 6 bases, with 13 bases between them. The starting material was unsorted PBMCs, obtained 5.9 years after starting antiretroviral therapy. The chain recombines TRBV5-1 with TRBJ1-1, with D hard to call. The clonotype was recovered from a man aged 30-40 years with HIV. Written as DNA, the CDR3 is TGCGCCAGCAGCTTGACCGGAGGGAATGCTGAAGCTTTCTTT. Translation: CASSLTGGNAEAFF.